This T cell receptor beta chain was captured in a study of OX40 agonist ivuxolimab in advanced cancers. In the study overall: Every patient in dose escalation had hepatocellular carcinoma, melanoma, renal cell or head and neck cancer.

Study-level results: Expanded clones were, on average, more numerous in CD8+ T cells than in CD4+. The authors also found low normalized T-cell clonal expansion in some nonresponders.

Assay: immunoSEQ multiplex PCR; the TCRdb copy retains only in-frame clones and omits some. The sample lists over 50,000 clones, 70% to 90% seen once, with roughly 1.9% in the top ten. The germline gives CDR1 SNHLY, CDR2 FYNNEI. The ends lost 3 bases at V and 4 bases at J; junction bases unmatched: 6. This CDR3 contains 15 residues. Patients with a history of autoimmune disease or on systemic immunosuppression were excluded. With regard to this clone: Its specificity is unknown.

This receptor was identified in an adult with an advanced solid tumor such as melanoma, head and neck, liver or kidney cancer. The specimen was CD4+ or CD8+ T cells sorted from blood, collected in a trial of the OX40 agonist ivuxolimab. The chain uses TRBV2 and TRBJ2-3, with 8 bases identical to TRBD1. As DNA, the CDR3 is TGTGCCAGCAGTGAGTCTCAGGGGGCGGCAGATACGCAGTATTTT. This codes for CASSESQGAADTQYF.